Below, 26 T cell receptor beta chains from the same sample are listed, as sequenced in a study of Graves' ophthalmopathy and Graves' hyperthyroidism (dated by TCRdb to the late 2010s). This sample was sequenced with an Illumina HiSeq 2000. For repertoire sequencing, the TCR beta CDR3 regions were amplified from RNA transcripts. A first-round RT-PCR used HTBI primers with the Qiagen OneStep RT-PCR kit, followed by a second-round multiplex PCR, size selection and purification. The raw public reads went through TCRdb reprocessing: fastp at Q25, MiXCR clone calling, in-frame beta chains kept. Identical CDR3 proteins give one entry, which carries the most common genes and DNA. The sample table shows approximately 410,000 distinct CDR3 sequences, and roughly 15% are seen once. 5.5% to 7% of the sample is held by the ten biggest clonotypes. Sequencing used peripheral blood. These receptors originate from a woman aged 18 to 35 with stable Graves' hyperthyroidism. Donor details come from another sample of the same person, matched by shared clones.

At least ten counts were recorded for this clonotype. CDR3 DNA: TGTGCCACCAGTGAGACAGGGTACGAGACCCAGTACTTC. Residues: CATSETGYETQYF. This chain connects TRBV24-1 to TRBJ2-5; 7 bases agree with TRBD1. Per the germline V gene, CDR1 is KGHDR and CDR2 is SFDVKD. The CDR3 loop spans 13 amino acids. The J segment lost 5 bases and the V segment lost 4 bases, leaving 3 bases of the junction unmatched.

In its sample, this clonotype was seen many times. This chain links TRBV7-9 with TRBJ1-1; D possibly corresponds to TRBD1 (5 bases). CDR1 is SEHNR, CDR2 FQNEAQ, per germline (reference sequence). This CDR3 is built from 14 residues. Trimming took off 3 bases at V and 3 bases at J, with 11 bases between the two ends. The DNA for the CDR3 is TGTGCCAGCAGCTTTTCTTTGGGGGACACTGAAGCTTTCTTT. This encodes CASSFSLGDTEAFF. Based on the CDR3 plus reference TRBV7-9 and TRBJ1-1, the full variable domain is DTGVSQNPRHKITKRGQNVTFRCDPISEHNRLYWYRQTLGQGPEFLTYFQNEAQLEKSRLLSDRFSAERPKGSFSTLEIQRTEQGDSAMYLCASSFSLGDTEAFFGQGTRLTVV.

The rearrangement joins TRBV3-1 to TRBJ2-7; D unresolved. V lost 2 bases to trimming and J lost 5 bases, with 4 bases between them. Per the germline V gene, CDR1 is LGHDT and CDR2 is YNNKEL (reference sequence). This CDR3 comprises 11 residues. In DNA form, the CDR3 reads TGTGCCAGCAGCCAAAGCGACGAGCAGTACTTC. It codes for CASSQSDEQYF.

This clonotype was recorded many times. This chain uses TRBV7-9 with TRBJ2-7, with TRBD2 matching 8 bases. CDR1 SEHNR and CDR2 FQNEAQ come from the germline V gene (reference sequence). The CDR3 consists of 14 residues. V was clipped by 6 bases and J by 2 bases; unmatched bases: 6. Written as DNA, the CDR3 is TGTGCCAGCAGACCAACTAGCGGAACCTACGAGCAGTACTTC. Its protein is CASRPTSGTYEQYF.

The chain employs TRBV7-9 and TRBJ2-2; no definite D call. V dropped 0 bases and J dropped 7 bases, with 9 bases sitting between them. The CDR3 has 14 residues. The germline gives CDR1 SEHNR, CDR2 FQNEAQ (reference sequence). The CDR3 is CASSLAGSDGELFF. The CDR3, as DNA: TGTGCCAGCAGCTTAGCAGGGTCTGACGGGGAGCTGTTTTTT.

In this sample, this clonotype turned up a few times. J is TRBJ2-4 and V is TRBV11-2; D not resolved. The CDR3 is 10 residues long. Germline lookup yields CDR1 SGHAT and CDR2 FQNNGV. Between the trimmed V and J ends, which lost 6 bases and 10 bases, there was a span of 7 bases. In nucleotides, the CDR3 is TGTGCCAGCAGTAGTGAGATTCAGTACTTC. It codes for CASSSEIQYF.

A few counts support this clonotype. The chain has TRBV28 and TRBJ2-5; 10 positions agree with TRBD2. Per germline, CDR1 MDHEN and CDR2 SYDVKM. With V trimmed by 4 bases and J by 1 base, 6 bases remained unmatched. The CDR3 spans 16 residues. CDR3 loop: CASSSGLAPPQETQYF. The CDR3 nucleotides read TGTGCCAGCAGTTCGGGACTAGCGCCCCCCCAAGAGACCCAGTACTTC.

The chain has TRBV5-1 and TRBJ2-2, with 10 bases aligning to TRBD1. This CDR3 has 16 residues. Germline V gene data show CDR1 as SGHRS and CDR2 as YFSETQ. With V trimmed by 3 bases and J by 5 bases, 7 bases remained unmatched. The CDR3, as DNA: TGCGCCAGCAGCTCGCTGGGGACAGGGGTGACCGGGGAGCTGTTTTTT. Residues: CASSSLGTGVTGELFF.

In this sample, this clonotype turned up a few times. The chain joins TRBV4-1 to TRBJ1-5, with TRBD1 as a possible D gene (5 bases). Trimming took 4 bases from V and 4 from J, leaving 11 bases between them. Germline CDR1 MGHRA, CDR2 YSYEKL. The CDR3 totals 14 residues. As DNA, the CDR3 is TGCGCCAGCAGCCTCATCTCAGGGAATCAGCCCCAGCATTTT. This gives the protein CASSLISGNQPQHF.

V and J are TRBV18 and TRBJ1-1; tentatively, D is TRBD1 (5 bases). There are 13 residues in the CDR3. Germline V CDR1 and CDR2: KGHSH, LQKENI. Deletions cut 3 bases from V and 4 bases from J, with 9 bases between. CDR3 nucleotide sequence: TGTGCCAGCTCACCCCGGGACGCCACTGAAGCTTTCTTT. Its protein is CASSPRDATEAFF.

Note on this clonotype: Because it lacks the conserved phenylalanine or tryptophan at the end, this CDR3 is likely a read error. CDR3 sequence: CASSYYRDGTYEQYY. Written as DNA, the CDR3 is TGTGCCAGCAGTTACTATAGGGATGGAACTTACGAGCAGTACTAC. The chain couples TRBV6-5 to TRBJ2-7, with D unresolved. The CDR3 runs 15 residues. V was shortened by 1 base and J by 4 bases, with 14 bases between the two germline ends. Germline loops: CDR1 MNHEY, CDR2 SVGAGI.

This clonotype was counted many times. The CDR3 DNA follows: TGTGCCAGCAGCAGCCGGCAGACAGCTAATTCACCCCTCCACTTT. It translates to CASSSRQTANSPLHF. The chain employs TRBV7-2 and TRBJ1-6; D is perhaps TRBD1 (5 bases). This CDR3 is 15 amino acids long. Germline values: CDR1 SGHTA, CDR2 FQGNSA. V lost 5 bases and J lost 6, with 14 bases in between.

V and J are TRBV5-1 and TRBJ2-7, with a weak D call TRBD1 (6 bases). V dropped 0 bases and J dropped 0 bases, with 10 bases sitting between them. Germline assignment: CDR1 SGHRS and CDR2 YFSETQ. The CDR3 runs 15 residues. This chain's CDR3 is CASSLGQALSYEQYF. The CDR3, as DNA: TGCGCCAGCAGCTTGGGACAGGCACTCTCCTACGAGCAGTACTTC. Full variable domain (rest looked up from reference TRBV5-1 and TRBJ2-7): KAGVTQTPRYLIKTRGQQVTLSCSPISGHRSVSWYQQTPGQGLQFLFEYFSETQRNKGNFPGRFSGRQFSNSRSEMNVSTLELGDSALYLCASSLGQALSYEQYFGPGTRLTVT.

In this sample, this clonotype turned up many times. The V and J genes are TRBV9 and TRBJ1-5; possible D gene TRBD1, 5 bases. This CDR3 spans 14 amino acids. The germline V gene has CDR1 SGDLS and CDR2 YYNGEE. Trimming cost V 4 bases and J 4 bases, with 12 bases left between them. The DNA of the CDR3 is TGTGCCAGCAGCCTTTCACCAGGGAATCAGCCCCAGCATTTT. It codes for CASSLSPGNQPQHF.

Notes on this clonotype: A read error is possible here, since a much larger clone lies one base away. The chain couples TRBV12-3 or TRBV12-4 to TRBJ2-2, with 10 bases fitting TRBD1. The CDR3 totals 14 residues. Losses at the gene ends were 6 bases for V and 6 bases for J; bases not matched to a gene: 4. CDR3 sequence: CASRPGQGSGELFF. For the CDR3, the DNA is TGTGCCAGCAGGCCGGGACAGGGGTCCGGGGAGCTGTTTTTT.

Only a few counts were recorded for this clonotype. The chain is built from TRBV3-1 and TRBJ1-1, with 7 bases lining up with TRBD1. J gave up 11 bases and V 0 bases, and 9 bases lay outside the gene matches. This CDR3 spans 14 amino acids. Germline lookup yields CDR1 LGHDT and CDR2 YNNKEL (reference sequence). Here the CDR3 reads CASSQERDSLRAFF. The CDR3, as DNA: TGTGCCAGCAGCCAAGAGCGGGACAGCCTGAGGGCTTTCTTT.

This clonotype has at least ten counts. The rearrangement joins TRBV24-1 to TRBJ2-7; D is ambiguous. The CDR3 consists of 13 residues. V was cut by 4 bases and J by 2 bases, with 8 bases left in between. Germline-derived CDR1 and CDR2 are KGHDR and SFDVKD. In DNA form, the CDR3 reads TGTGCCACCAGTGAGACTGGAACCTACGAGCAGTACTTC. This translates into CATSETGTYEQYF.

This clonotype came up many times. The rearrangement uses TRBV10-1 and TRBJ2-5; perhaps TRBD2 as D (5 bases). The V and J ends lost 2 bases and 3 bases respectively, with 7 bases between them. CDR3 size: 13 residues. Looked up from germline, CDR1 is WNHNN and CDR2 is SYGVQD (reference sequence). The CDR3 sequence is CASSEDGKETQYF. DNA of the CDR3: TGCGCCAGCAGTGAGGACGGGAAAGAGACCCAGTACTTC.

Ten or more counts support this clonotype. The J gene is TRBJ1-5, the V gene TRBV7-2, with D unclear. The CDR3 consists of 13 residues. Germline V lookup: CDR1 SGHTA, CDR2 FQGNSA. V shed 1 base and J shed 7 bases, with 8 bases lying between them. In DNA, the CDR3 is TGTGCCAGCAGCTTAGGCTCGTGGCAGCCCCAGCATTTT. The encoded protein is CASSLGSWQPQHF.

Many counts were recorded for this clonotype. The chain links TRBV18 to TRBJ1-1; no definite D call. This CDR3 region has 14 residues. The V end was cut by 4 bases, the J end by 7 bases, with 16 bases between. Germline-derived CDR1 and CDR2 are KGHSH and LQKENI. Written as DNA, the CDR3 is TGTGCCAGCTCACGGGAAAAGGGAGCGGGTGAAGCTTTCTTT. As protein: CASSREKGAGEAFF.

This clonotype was seen ten or more times. The chain employs TRBV2 and TRBJ1-2, with 8 nucleotides matching TRBD1. Per germline, CDR1 SNHLY and CDR2 FYNNEI. The CDR3 extends over 15 amino acids. V lost 6 bases and J lost 7; bases outside the gene matches: 13. DNA of the CDR3: TGTGCCAGCAGAGCAAACCGGGACAGGCTCCGTGGCTACACCTTC. Translating it yields CASRANRDRLRGYTF.

This clonotype was recorded at least ten times. This chain uses TRBV12-3 or TRBV12-4 with TRBJ2-5; D perhaps matches TRBD2 (6 bases). The V gene lost 6 bases and the J gene lost 5 bases, with 16 bases spanning the gap. This CDR3 has 14 residues. CDR3 sequence reads: CASSPLGGDETQYF. In nucleotides, the CDR3 is TGTGCCAGCAGCCCCCTTGGAGGGGATGAGACCCAGTACTTC.

This clonotype has a handful of counts. The chain recombines TRBV9 with TRBJ1-1; D not certain. With 0 bases removed from V and 0 bases from J, the gap between germline ends came to 18 bases. The CDR3 totals 18 residues. Per the germline V gene, CDR1 is SGDLS and CDR2 is YYNGEE. The CDR3 DNA is TGTGCCAGCAGCGTAGCCGGTACTGGTGGGGTCATGAACACTGAAGCTTTCTTT. Residues: CASSVAGTGGVMNTEAFF.

This clonotype was detected many times. The gene calls are TRBV20-1 and TRBJ1-2, with TRBD1 matching over 8 bases. Germline V CDR1 and CDR2: DFQATT, SNEGSKA (reference sequence). J lost 3 bases, V lost 5 bases, and 5 bases had no gene match. The CDR3 spans 13 residues. The CDR3 nucleotides read TGCAGTGCTTACGGACAGGGCGACTATGGCTACACCTTC. Translated: CSAYGQGDYGYTF.

With respect to this clonotype: Given a much more abundant clone one base away, this may be a read error. The rearrangement links TRBV3-1 to TRBJ2-5, with a tentative D call TRBD2 (5 bases). V was clipped by 0 bases and J by 5 bases, with 10 bases between them. The CDR3 runs to 14 residues. Germline V CDR1 and CDR2: LGHDT, YNNKEL (reference sequence). The CDR3 sequence is CASSQELSGETQYF. DNA for the CDR3: TGTGCCAGCAGCCAAGAACTATCGGGGGAGACCCAGTACTTC.

The chain couples TRBV12-3 or TRBV12-4 to TRBJ1-1; no clear D. This CDR3 comprises 15 residues. Trimming shortened V by 2 bases and J by 0 bases, and 10 bases separated the two germline ends. The CDR3: CASSLPLEMNTEAFF. For the CDR3, the DNA is TGTGCCAGCAGTTTACCCCTGGAGATGAACACTGAAGCTTTCTTT.